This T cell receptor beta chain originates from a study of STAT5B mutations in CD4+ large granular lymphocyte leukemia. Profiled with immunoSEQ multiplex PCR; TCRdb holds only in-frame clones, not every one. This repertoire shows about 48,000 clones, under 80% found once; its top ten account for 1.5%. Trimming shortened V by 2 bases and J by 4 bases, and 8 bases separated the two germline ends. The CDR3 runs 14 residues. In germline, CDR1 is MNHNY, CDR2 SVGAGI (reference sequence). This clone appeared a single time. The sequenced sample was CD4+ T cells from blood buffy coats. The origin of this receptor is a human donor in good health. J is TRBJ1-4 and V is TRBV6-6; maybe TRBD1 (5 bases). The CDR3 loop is CASSYGQGNEKLFF. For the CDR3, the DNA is TGTGCCAGCAGTTACGGGCAGGGTAATGAAAAACTGTTTTTT.